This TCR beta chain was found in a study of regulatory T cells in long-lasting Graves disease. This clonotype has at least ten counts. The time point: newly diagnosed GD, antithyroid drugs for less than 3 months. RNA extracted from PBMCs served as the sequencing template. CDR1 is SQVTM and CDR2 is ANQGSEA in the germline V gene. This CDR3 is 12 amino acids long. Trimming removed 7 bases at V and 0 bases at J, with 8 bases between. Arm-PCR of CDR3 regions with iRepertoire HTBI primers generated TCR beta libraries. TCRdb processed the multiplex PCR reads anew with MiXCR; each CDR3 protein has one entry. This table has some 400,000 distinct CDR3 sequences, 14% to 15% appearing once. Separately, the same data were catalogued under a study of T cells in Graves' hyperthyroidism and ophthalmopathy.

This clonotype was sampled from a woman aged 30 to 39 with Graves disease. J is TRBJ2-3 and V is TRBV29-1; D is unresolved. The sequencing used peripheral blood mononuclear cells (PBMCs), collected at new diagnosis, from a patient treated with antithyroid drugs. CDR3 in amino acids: CSAGSSTDTQYF. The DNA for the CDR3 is TGCAGCGCTGGGTCTAGCACAGATACGCAGTATTTT.